These T cell receptor beta chains were read from a single sample in a study of CD8+CD57+ T cells in acquired aplastic anemia. Each CDR3 protein gets one entry after TCRdb re-called the reads with MiXCR. The table has over 250,000 distinct CDR3 sequences, 56% seen once. The sample consisted of sorted CD4+, CD8+, or CD8+CD57+ T cells (not recorded which) from PBMCs. All receptors derive from a human donor with aplastic anemia. CDR3s include the opening cysteine and the closing phenylalanine or tryptophan. Only part of the rows carry a size: once, few, many, or a class if the clone is expanded.

J gene: TRBJ2-7
clone size: few
V gene: TRBV7-9
CDR3 protein: CASSSTSGSRYEQYF

J gene: TRBJ2-2
clone size: few
V gene: TRBV7-3
CDR3 protein: CASSVISGANTGELFF

J gene: TRBJ2-5
clone size: .
V gene: TRBV10-3
CDR3 protein: CAIRRRGEVGETQYF

J gene: TRBJ2-1
clone size: .
V gene: TRBV29-1
CDR3 protein: CSVDMDKDDEQFF

J gene: TRBJ2-1
clone size: .
V gene: TRBV25-1
CDR3 protein: CASKEGVNEQFF

J gene: TRBJ2-7
clone size: .
V gene: TRBV20-1
CDR3 protein: CSARGGQIDYEQYF

J gene: TRBJ1-2
clone size: many
V gene: TRBV2
CDR3 protein: CASRARGGDGYTF

J gene: TRBJ1-1
clone size: .
V gene: TRBV9
CDR3 protein: CASSVGSGTVAFF

J gene: TRBJ2-7
clone size: .
V gene: TRBV15
CDR3 protein: CATSRDIRREQYF

J gene: TRBJ1-1
clone size: many
V gene: TRBV5-1
CDR3 protein: CASSWRAKGENTEAFF

J gene: TRBJ2-2
clone size: many
V gene: TRBV4-1
CDR3 protein: CASSQQSTSGFGELFF